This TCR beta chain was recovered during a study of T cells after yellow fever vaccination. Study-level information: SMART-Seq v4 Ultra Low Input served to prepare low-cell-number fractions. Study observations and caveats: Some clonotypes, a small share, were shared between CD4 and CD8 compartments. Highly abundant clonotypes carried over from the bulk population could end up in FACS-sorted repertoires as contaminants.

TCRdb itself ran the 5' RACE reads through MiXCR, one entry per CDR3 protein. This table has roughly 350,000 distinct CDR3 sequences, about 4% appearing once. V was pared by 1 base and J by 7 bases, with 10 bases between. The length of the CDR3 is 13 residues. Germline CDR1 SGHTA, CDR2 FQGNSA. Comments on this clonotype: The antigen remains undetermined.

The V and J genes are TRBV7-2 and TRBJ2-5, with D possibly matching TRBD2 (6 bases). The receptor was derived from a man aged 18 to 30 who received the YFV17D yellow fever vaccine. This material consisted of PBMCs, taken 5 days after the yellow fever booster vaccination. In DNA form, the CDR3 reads TGTGCCAGCAGCTTAGACGGGGGAGGGACCCAGTACTTC. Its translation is CASSLDGGGTQYF.